This is a list of T cell receptor beta chains from one sample in a study of neoadjuvant anti-PD-1 for oral cavity cancer. Here immunoSEQ multiplex PCR was the method, and the copy in TCRdb shows in-frame clones only, minus some. The sample records about 14,000 clones, approximately 70% being singletons. This specimen was PBMCs, taken before nivolumab (anti-PD-1) treatment. These receptors were obtained from a person between 40 and 85 years old with oral cavity squamous cell carcinoma. Both conserved end residues are part of each CDR3. Each record gives: D gene, J gene, V gene, clone size, CDR3 DNA, CDR3 protein. The D gene is left open where the match is weak. Clone size is given for some rows only: seen once, a few or many times, or a class if the clone is expanded.

d_gene: -; j_gene: TRBJ2-2; v_gene: TRBV6-4; abundance: -; CDR3nt: TGTGCCAGCACCGGGGTAGGGGGGGGCTGCACCGGGGAGCTGTTTTTT; CDR3aa: CASTGVGGGCTGELFF
d_gene: -; j_gene: TRBJ2-5; v_gene: TRBV6-6; abundance: -; CDR3nt: TGTGCCAGCAGTACGCAAACCCGGGCCTCGGAGACCCAGTACTTC; CDR3aa: CASSTQTRASETQYF
d_gene: -; j_gene: TRBJ1-4; v_gene: TRBV6-1; abundance: -; CDR3nt: TGTGCCAGCAGTTTCGCGGGCAGGGTTGGCGAAAAACTGTTTTTT; CDR3aa: CASSFAGRVGEKLFF
d_gene: -; j_gene: TRBJ2-7; v_gene: TRBV7-9; abundance: -; CDR3nt: TGTGCCAGCAGCTTAGCCACCGGAGAGCAGTACTTC; CDR3aa: CASSLATGEQYF
d_gene: TRBD1; j_gene: TRBJ2-2; v_gene: TRBV4-1; abundance: -; CDR3nt: TGCGCCAGCAGCCGTCCCGGGACAGGGGCCGGGGAGCTGTTTTTT; CDR3aa: CASSRPGTGAGELFF
d_gene: -; j_gene: TRBJ2-3; v_gene: TRBV5-4; abundance: -; CDR3nt: TGTGCCACCAACGCTAGGACAGATACGCAGTATTTT; CDR3aa: CATNARTDTQYF
d_gene: -; j_gene: TRBJ1-2; v_gene: TRBV2; abundance: -; CDR3nt: TGTGCCAGCAGTGACATGGGGGGCTATGGCTACACCTTC; CDR3aa: CASSDMGGYGYTF
d_gene: TRBD2; j_gene: TRBJ2-1; v_gene: TRBV5-1; abundance: -; CDR3nt: TGCGCCAGCAGTTTAACTAGCGGGGCGTACAATGAGCAGTTCTTC; CDR3aa: CASSLTSGAYNEQFF
d_gene: -; j_gene: TRBJ1-1; v_gene: TRBV28; abundance: -; CDR3nt: TGTGCCAGCAGTTTGGCCGGGTCGGCTTTCTTT; CDR3aa: CASSLAGSAFF
d_gene: -; j_gene: TRBJ1-2; v_gene: TRBV6-1; abundance: -; CDR3nt: TGTGCCAGCAGTGAAGGACCGATTAACTATGGCTACACCTTC; CDR3aa: CASSEGPINYGYTF
d_gene: TRBD1; j_gene: TRBJ1-2; v_gene: TRBV7-3; abundance: -; CDR3nt: TGTGCCAGCAGCCCCGGACAGGGAGGTTGGGGCTACACCTTC; CDR3aa: CASSPGQGGWGYTF
d_gene: -; j_gene: TRBJ1-3; v_gene: TRBV28; abundance: -; CDR3nt: TGTGCCAGCAGTACAGGGAACACCATATATTTT; CDR3aa: CASSTGNTIYF
d_gene: -; j_gene: TRBJ1-4; v_gene: TRBV5-1; abundance: -; CDR3nt: TGCGCCAGCAGCGAATGGGACCTTAATGAAAAACTGTTTTTT; CDR3aa: CASSEWDLNEKLFF
d_gene: -; j_gene: TRBJ1-5; v_gene: TRBV7-8; abundance: -; CDR3nt: TGTGCCAGCAGCGCCCACCGCCTTTGGGGCAATCAGCCCCAGCATTTT; CDR3aa: CASSAHRLWGNQPQHF
d_gene: TRBD2; j_gene: TRBJ2-7; v_gene: TRBV6-5; abundance: -; CDR3nt: TGTGCCAGCAGGGTAGCGGGGGGGAGCTCCTACGAGCAGTACTTC; CDR3aa: CASRVAGGSSYEQYF
d_gene: -; j_gene: TRBJ1-1; v_gene: TRBV5-1; abundance: -; CDR3nt: TGCGCCAGCAGCAGGGACCTCGGGACAGAAGCTTTCTTT; CDR3aa: CASSRDLGTEAFF
d_gene: -; j_gene: TRBJ2-5; v_gene: TRBV2; abundance: -; CDR3nt: TGTGCCAGCAGTGAATCGAAACTGGGGCCAGAGACCCAGTACTTC; CDR3aa: CASSESKLGPETQYF
d_gene: TRBD2; j_gene: TRBJ2-1; v_gene: TRBV2; abundance: once; CDR3nt: TGTGCCAGCAGTAAGGGACTAGCGGGAGTGTATGAGCAGTTCTTC; CDR3aa: CASSKGLAGVYEQFF
d_gene: -; j_gene: TRBJ2-3; v_gene: TRBV5-1; abundance: -; CDR3nt: TGCGCCAGCAGCTTCCAGGAGCCTACAGATACGCAGTATTTT; CDR3aa: CASSFQEPTDTQYF
d_gene: TRBD2; j_gene: TRBJ2-3; v_gene: TRBV29-1; abundance: -; CDR3nt: TGCAGCGTTGTCTGGCTGCGGGGGAGGGGTACGCAGTATTTT; CDR3aa: CSVVWLRGRGTQYF
d_gene: -; j_gene: TRBJ1-2; v_gene: TRBV30; abundance: -; CDR3nt: TGTGCCTGGAGAATTCTGCTCGGAAACTATGGCTACACCTTC; CDR3aa: CAWRILLGNYGYTF
d_gene: -; j_gene: TRBJ1-5; v_gene: TRBV6-6; abundance: -; CDR3nt: TGTGCCAGCAGCCAGGGAAATCAGCCCCAGCATTTT; CDR3aa: CASSQGNQPQHF
d_gene: -; j_gene: TRBJ1-2; v_gene: TRBV6-1; abundance: -; CDR3nt: TGTGCCAGCAGTGAAACCTCGGCCAATGGCTACACCTTC; CDR3aa: CASSETSANGYTF
d_gene: -; j_gene: TRBJ1-5; v_gene: TRBV5-6; abundance: -; CDR3nt: TGTGCCAGCAGCTTGGCCGCAGGACGAGATAGCAATCAGCCCCAGCATTTT; CDR3aa: CASSLAAGRDSNQPQHF
d_gene: -; j_gene: TRBJ2-5; v_gene: TRBV4-1; abundance: -; CDR3nt: TGCGCCAGCAGCCTACTAGGGATAGAGACCCAGTACTTC; CDR3aa: CASSLLGIETQYF
d_gene: -; j_gene: TRBJ2-3; v_gene: TRBV29-1; abundance: -; CDR3nt: TGCAGCGTGTGGCAGGGTAGCACAGATACGCAGTATTTT; CDR3aa: CSVWQGSTDTQYF
d_gene: TRBD1; j_gene: TRBJ1-4; v_gene: TRBV29-1; abundance: -; CDR3nt: TGCAGCGTTGTGCAGGGGGCCGGCGAAAAACTGTTTTTT; CDR3aa: CSVVQGAGEKLFF
d_gene: -; j_gene: TRBJ1-1; v_gene: TRBV11-2; abundance: few; CDR3nt: TGTGCCAGCAGGCGCCCGGGGCGGAACACTGAAGCTTTCTTT; CDR3aa: CASRRPGRNTEAFF
d_gene: -; j_gene: TRBJ2-1; v_gene: TRBV11-3; abundance: once; CDR3nt: TGTGCCAGCAGCTTCGGGTGGGGCCCCTACAATGAGCAGTTCTTC; CDR3aa: CASSFGWGPYNEQFF
d_gene: TRBD1; j_gene: TRBJ2-3; v_gene: TRBV5-1; abundance: -; CDR3nt: TGCGCCACCCGGGACAGTTTTAGCACAGATACGCAGTATTTT; CDR3aa: CATRDSFSTDTQYF
d_gene: TRBD1; j_gene: TRBJ1-4; v_gene: TRBV11-1; abundance: -; CDR3nt: TGTGCCAGCAGCTCCCGGACAGGGAGTGAAAAACTGTTTTTT; CDR3aa: CASSSRTGSEKLFF
d_gene: -; j_gene: TRBJ1-1; v_gene: TRBV7-8; abundance: -; CDR3nt: TGTGCCAGCAGCTCCTTCGAGGTCCCTGAAGCTTTCTTT; CDR3aa: CASSSFEVPEAFF
d_gene: -; j_gene: TRBJ2-5; v_gene: TRBV11-2; abundance: -; CDR3nt: TGTGCCAGCAGCTTAATGTTTAGGGGGGAGTGGACCCAGTACTTC; CDR3aa: CASSLMFRGEWTQYF
d_gene: -; j_gene: TRBJ1-1; v_gene: TRBV6-5; abundance: -; CDR3nt: TGTGCCAGCAGTTACTCTATTCAGTCTTGGACTGAAGCTTTCTTT; CDR3aa: CASSYSIQSWTEAFF
d_gene: TRBD1; j_gene: TRBJ2-1; v_gene: TRBV7-3; abundance: -; CDR3nt: TGTGCCAGCAGCCGAACGGGCCGGGACAGGTACAATGAGCAGTTCTTC; CDR3aa: CASSRTGRDRYNEQFF
d_gene: -; j_gene: TRBJ1-2; v_gene: TRBV28; abundance: -; CDR3nt: TGTGCCAGCAGTTTTACAATGGAGCCTAGAGGCTACACCTTC; CDR3aa: CASSFTMEPRGYTF
d_gene: TRBD1; j_gene: TRBJ1-1; v_gene: TRBV5-1; abundance: -; CDR3nt: TGCGCCAGCAGCTACAGTAAAAGACAGGGTGAAGCTTTCTTT; CDR3aa: CASSYSKRQGEAFF